This T cell receptor (beta chain) is drawn from a study of T cell responses to AZD1222 COVID-19 vaccine. Whole-study results and caveats: The donor cohort was predominantly white British with a female majority, and clonal diversity may have been underestimated. Seropositive at baseline were only 5 to 7 AZD1222 recipients.

With regard to this clone: Its antigen remains unknown.

The germline CDR1 and CDR2 sequences are SEHNR and FQNEAQ (reference sequence). CDR3 length: 19 residues. Germline trimming cut 6 bases from V and 1 base from J; bases unmatched to any gene: 15. This table comes from immunoSEQ multiplex PCR, and its TCRdb copy is limited to in-frame clones, with some not included. Here the sample spans some 130,000 clones, approximately 90% being singletons. This TCR came from an adult in good health. The source was peripheral blood, collected on day 0 of AZD1222 vaccination. The V and J genes are TRBV7-9 and TRBJ1-5, with 10 bases that match TRBD1. DNA of the CDR3: TGTGCCAGCAGTTTCCTGGGTAGCGGGACAGGGGCGAGCAATCAGCCCCAGCATTTT. Translation gives CASSFLGSGTGASNQPQHF.